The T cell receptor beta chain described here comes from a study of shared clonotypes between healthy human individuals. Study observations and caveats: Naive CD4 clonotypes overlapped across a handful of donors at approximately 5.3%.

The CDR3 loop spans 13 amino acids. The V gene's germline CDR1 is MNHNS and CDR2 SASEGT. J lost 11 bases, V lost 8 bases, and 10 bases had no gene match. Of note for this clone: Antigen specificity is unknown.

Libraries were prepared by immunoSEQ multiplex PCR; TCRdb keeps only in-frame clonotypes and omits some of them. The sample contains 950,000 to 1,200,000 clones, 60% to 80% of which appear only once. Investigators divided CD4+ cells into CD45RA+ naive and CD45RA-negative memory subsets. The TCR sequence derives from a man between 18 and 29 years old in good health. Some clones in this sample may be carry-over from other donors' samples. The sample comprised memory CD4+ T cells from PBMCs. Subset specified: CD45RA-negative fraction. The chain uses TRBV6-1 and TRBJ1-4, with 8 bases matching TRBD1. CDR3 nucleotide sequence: TGTGCCAGCGGGGGACAGGCCCTGGAGAAACTGTTTTTT. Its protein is CASGGQALEKLFF.